Below are 2 T cell receptor beta chains sequenced from a single sample in a study of CD8+ T cells in alopecia areata. Sequencing templates came from extracted RNA that was reverse transcribed into cDNA. Profiling relied on immunoSEQ multiplex PCR, and the TCRdb table lists in-frame clones only, not all of them. Among around 190,000 clones, about 56% were seen once, and the ten largest hold under 5%. Sequenced sample: CD8+ T cells sorted from blood. The origin of the receptors is a human donor in good health.

The V gene is TRBV25-1, the J gene TRBJ1-1; D is possibly TRBD1 (5 bases). The CDR3 has 13 amino acids. Trimming removed 0 bases from V and 5 bases from J, with 7 bases in between. Per germline, CDR1 MGHDK and CDR2 SYGVNS. The CDR3 is CASSEYGGTEAFF. The CDR3 DNA is TGTGCCAGCAGTGAATATGGGGGAACTGAAGCTTTCTTT.

The chain joins TRBV5-1 to TRBJ2-3, with a possible D match to TRBD1 (5 bases). The CDR3 totals 14 residues. Germline V gene lookup returns CDR1 SGHRS and CDR2 YFSETQ. The V end was cut by 6 bases, the J end by 1 base, with 12 bases between. The CDR3 reads CASIKGLRTDTQYF. The DNA for the CDR3 is TGCGCCAGCATCAAGGGGTTACGCACAGATACGCAGTATTTT.